These T cell receptor beta chains were read from a single sample in a study of shared clonotypes between healthy human individuals. The repertoire was sequenced with immunoSEQ multiplex PCR; TCRdb's copy has only in-frame clones and lacks some. This table has 600,000 to 750,000 clones, roughly 72% appearing once. The specimen sequenced was memory CD4+ T cells sorted from blood. These receptors all stem from a woman aged 25-40 years in good health. Each CDR3 is given with its conserved first and last residue. D genes are given only for firm matches. The size of a clone is reported for some rows only, either as once, few or many, or as a class for expanded clones.

D gene: TRBD1
clone size: .
V gene: TRBV19
J gene: TRBJ2-5
CDR3 protein: CASRLQGAGQETQYF
CDR3 DNA: TGTGCCAGTAGATTACAGGGGGCCGGACAAGAGACCCAGTACTTC

D gene: TRBD1
clone size: .
V gene: TRBV19
J gene: TRBJ1-2
CDR3 protein: CASSLTGTGPDGYTF
CDR3 DNA: TGTGCCAGTAGTTTAACCGGGACAGGGCCTGACGGCTACACCTTC

D gene: TRBD2
clone size: .
V gene: TRBV28
J gene: TRBJ2-1
CDR3 protein: CASSTTSGHYNEQFF
CDR3 DNA: TGTGCCAGCAGCACAACTAGCGGGCACTACAATGAGCAGTTCTTC

D gene: .
clone size: once
V gene: TRBV7-2
J gene: TRBJ2-7
CDR3 protein: CASSLGPQGPYEQYF
CDR3 DNA: TGTGCCAGCAGCTTGGGCCCCCAGGGACCCTACGAGCAGTACTTC

D gene: .
clone size: .
V gene: TRBV5-1
J gene: TRBJ2-5
CDR3 protein: CASSSLGTQETQYF
CDR3 DNA: TGCGCCAGCAGCTCTCTAGGTACCCAAGAGACCCAGTACTTC

D gene: .
clone size: .
V gene: TRBV30
J gene: TRBJ2-1
CDR3 protein: CAWGADATPGYNEQFF
CDR3 DNA: TGTGCCTGGGGCGCGGACGCAACCCCTGGGTACAATGAGCAGTTCTTC

D gene: .
clone size: .
V gene: TRBV5-6
J gene: TRBJ2-7
CDR3 protein: CASTLGLRTYEQYF
CDR3 DNA: TGTGCCAGCACTCTCGGGTTGAGGACCTACGAGCAGTACTTC

D gene: TRBD2
clone size: .
V gene: TRBV29-1
J gene: TRBJ2-1
CDR3 protein: CSVGSGLAEQFF
CDR3 DNA: TGCAGCGTTGGATCGGGACTAGCGGAGCAGTTCTTC

D gene: TRBD2
clone size: .
V gene: TRBV9
J gene: TRBJ2-5
CDR3 protein: CASSVGVSGSRKETQYF
CDR3 DNA: TGTGCCAGCAGCGTAGGGGTTAGCGGGAGCAGGAAAGAGACCCAGTACTTC

D gene: .
clone size: .
V gene: TRBV7-9
J gene: TRBJ2-4
CDR3 protein: CASSPQVGIQYF
CDR3 DNA: TGTGCCAGCAGCCCCCAGGTTGGCATTCAGTACTTC

D gene: .
clone size: .
V gene: TRBV7-9
J gene: TRBJ2-5
CDR3 protein: CASSLVADQETQYF
CDR3 DNA: TGTGCCAGCAGCTTAGTAGCGGATCAAGAGACCCAGTACTTC

D gene: .
clone size: .
V gene: TRBV5-1
J gene: TRBJ2-7
CDR3 protein: CASSLGSGEQYF
CDR3 DNA: TGCGCCAGCAGCTTGGGTTCGGGGGAGCAGTACTTC

D gene: TRBD2
clone size: .
V gene: TRBV4-1
J gene: TRBJ2-7
CDR3 protein: CASSQVAVAGTYEQYF
CDR3 DNA: TGCGCCAGCAGCCAAGTAGCGGTAGCGGGTACCTACGAGCAGTACTTC

D gene: TRBD2
clone size: .
V gene: TRBV7-2
J gene: TRBJ2-7
CDR3 protein: CASSSWTSGRGRALEQYF
CDR3 DNA: TGTGCCAGCAGTTCGTGGACTAGCGGGAGGGGCCGGGCCCTCGAGCAGTACTTC

D gene: .
clone size: .
V gene: TRBV28
J gene: TRBJ2-7
CDR3 protein: CASSLYTLPYEQYF
CDR3 DNA: TGTGCCAGCAGTTTATACACTCTCCCCTACGAGCAGTACTTC

D gene: .
clone size: .
V gene: TRBV28
J gene: TRBJ1-2
CDR3 protein: CASSLSVAGPGYGYTF
CDR3 DNA: TGTGCCAGCAGTTTATCGGTGGCAGGTCCAGGATATGGCTACACCTTC

D gene: .
clone size: .
V gene: TRBV5-1
J gene: TRBJ2-2
CDR3 protein: CASSAGARNTGELFF
CDR3 DNA: TGCGCCAGCAGCGCAGGGGCTAGAAACACCGGGGAGCTGTTTTTT

D gene: .
clone size: .
V gene: TRBV5-1
J gene: TRBJ2-5
CDR3 protein: CASSFQGRGETQYF
CDR3 DNA: TGCGCCAGCAGCTTCCAGGGGCGCGGAGAGACCCAGTACTTC

D gene: TRBD2
clone size: .
V gene: TRBV30
J gene: TRBJ2-1
CDR3 protein: CAWRGLAGHNEQFF
CDR3 DNA: TGTGCCTGGAGGGGACTAGCGGGGCACAATGAGCAGTTCTTC

D gene: .
clone size: .
V gene: TRBV11-2
J gene: TRBJ1-1
CDR3 protein: CASSLARDTEAFF
CDR3 DNA: TGTGCCAGCAGCTTAGCCAGGGACACTGAAGCTTTCTTT

D gene: .
clone size: .
V gene: TRBV19
J gene: TRBJ2-1
CDR3 protein: CASSPDGSSYNEQFF
CDR3 DNA: TGTGCCAGTAGTCCTGACGGGAGCTCCTACAATGAGCAGTTCTTC

D gene: .
clone size: .
V gene: TRBV6-1
J gene: TRBJ1-1
CDR3 protein: CASILSGNTEAFF
CDR3 DNA: TGTGCCAGCATCCTCTCGGGGAACACTGAAGCTTTCTTT

D gene: .
clone size: .
V gene: TRBV28
J gene: TRBJ1-4
CDR3 protein: CASSTAGATNEKLFF
CDR3 DNA: TGTGCCAGCAGCACCGCAGGGGCAACTAATGAAAAACTGTTTTTT

D gene: .
clone size: few
V gene: TRBV5-1
J gene: TRBJ2-2
CDR3 protein: CASSLAFGGGSTGELFF
CDR3 DNA: TGCGCCAGCAGCTTGGCGTTCGGGGGAGGAAGCACCGGGGAGCTGTTTTTT

D gene: TRBD1
clone size: .
V gene: TRBV2
J gene: TRBJ1-1
CDR3 protein: CASSGQGVTEAFF
CDR3 DNA: TGTGCCAGCAGTGGACAGGGGGTTACTGAAGCTTTCTTT

D gene: .
clone size: .
V gene: TRBV19
J gene: TRBJ2-7
CDR3 protein: CASSPDGTATYEQYF
CDR3 DNA: TGTGCCAGTAGCCCCGACGGAACGGCTACTTACGAGCAGTACTTC

D gene: .
clone size: .
V gene: TRBV5-4
J gene: TRBJ2-7
CDR3 protein: CASSQGSSSSYEQYF
CDR3 DNA: TGTGCCAGCAGCCAAGGTTCCAGCTCCTCCTACGAGCAGTACTTC

D gene: .
clone size: .
V gene: TRBV4-1
J gene: TRBJ2-3
CDR3 protein: CASSRSTVDTQYF
CDR3 DNA: TGCGCCAGCAGCCGATCGACTGTCGATACGCAGTATTTT

D gene: .
clone size: .
V gene: TRBV11-2
J gene: TRBJ2-5
CDR3 protein: CASSLGQRQETQYF
CDR3 DNA: TGTGCCAGCAGCTTAGGACAGCGGCAAGAGACCCAGTACTTC

D gene: TRBD1
clone size: .
V gene: TRBV28
J gene: TRBJ1-5
CDR3 protein: CASTPGQGANQPQHF
CDR3 DNA: TGTGCCAGTACTCCGGGACAGGGGGCAAATCAGCCCCAGCATTTT

D gene: .
clone size: .
V gene: TRBV27
J gene: TRBJ1-4
CDR3 protein: CASSSNPGHPNEKLFF
CDR3 DNA: TGTGCCAGCAGTTCCAATCCGGGACATCCTAATGAAAAACTGTTTTTT

D gene: TRBD1
clone size: .
V gene: TRBV19
J gene: TRBJ1-5
CDR3 protein: CASRRQGGDQPQHF
CDR3 DNA: TGTGCCAGCCGTAGACAGGGGGGCGATCAGCCCCAGCATTTT

D gene: TRBD2
clone size: .
V gene: TRBV4-2
J gene: TRBJ2-7
CDR3 protein: CASSQDLAGGAYEQYF
CDR3 DNA: TGTGCCAGCAGCCAAGATCTTGCCGGGGGGGCCTACGAGCAGTACTTC

D gene: TRBD1
clone size: .
V gene: TRBV10-3
J gene: TRBJ1-2
CDR3 protein: CAISAGDSPKGYTF
CDR3 DNA: TGTGCCATCAGTGCAGGGGACAGTCCTAAGGGCTACACCTTC

D gene: .
clone size: .
V gene: TRBV6-1
J gene: TRBJ2-7
CDR3 protein: CASTNWGTGTYEQYF
CDR3 DNA: TGTGCCAGCACCAACTGGGGGACGGGCACCTACGAGCAGTACTTC

D gene: .
clone size: .
V gene: TRBV6-1
J gene: TRBJ2-7
CDR3 protein: CEVFGLKRGQQYF
CDR3 DNA: TGCGAGGTATTCGGCCTAAAGAGGGGCCAGCAGTACTTC

D gene: TRBD1
clone size: many
V gene: TRBV5-1
J gene: TRBJ2-7
CDR3 protein: CASSLGDRGSEQYF
CDR3 DNA: TGCGCCAGCAGCTTGGGGGACAGGGGTAGCGAGCAGTACTTC

D gene: TRBD2
clone size: .
V gene: TRBV5-1
J gene: TRBJ2-5
CDR3 protein: CASSLVLAGGQETQYF
CDR3 DNA: TGCGCCAGCAGCTTGGTGCTAGCGGGAGGGCAAGAGACCCAGTACTTC

D gene: .
clone size: once
V gene: TRBV5-1
J gene: TRBJ2-5
CDR3 protein: CASSQGQSTQETQYF
CDR3 DNA: TGCGCCAGCAGCCAAGGACAGTCCACTCAAGAGACCCAGTACTTC

D gene: .
clone size: once
V gene: TRBV28
J gene: TRBJ1-6
CDR3 protein: CASSSGRGWSPLHF
CDR3 DNA: TGTGCCAGCAGTTCGGGTAGGGGTTGGTCACCCCTCCACTTT

D gene: .
clone size: .
V gene: TRBV28
J gene: TRBJ2-7
CDR3 protein: CASTPSDGRFYEQYF
CDR3 DNA: TGTGCCAGCACCCCCTCGGACGGTAGGTTCTACGAGCAGTACTTC

D gene: .
clone size: .
V gene: TRBV9
J gene: TRBJ2-1
CDR3 protein: CASSVAGRVNNEQFF
CDR3 DNA: TGTGCCAGCAGCGTAGCTGGGCGGGTAAACAATGAGCAGTTCTTC

D gene: TRBD2
clone size: .
V gene: TRBV4-1
J gene: TRBJ2-1
CDR3 protein: CASSQGNRGLAGPYNEQFF
CDR3 DNA: TGCGCCAGCAGCCAAGGCAATAGGGGACTAGCGGGACCCTACAATGAGCAGTTCTTC